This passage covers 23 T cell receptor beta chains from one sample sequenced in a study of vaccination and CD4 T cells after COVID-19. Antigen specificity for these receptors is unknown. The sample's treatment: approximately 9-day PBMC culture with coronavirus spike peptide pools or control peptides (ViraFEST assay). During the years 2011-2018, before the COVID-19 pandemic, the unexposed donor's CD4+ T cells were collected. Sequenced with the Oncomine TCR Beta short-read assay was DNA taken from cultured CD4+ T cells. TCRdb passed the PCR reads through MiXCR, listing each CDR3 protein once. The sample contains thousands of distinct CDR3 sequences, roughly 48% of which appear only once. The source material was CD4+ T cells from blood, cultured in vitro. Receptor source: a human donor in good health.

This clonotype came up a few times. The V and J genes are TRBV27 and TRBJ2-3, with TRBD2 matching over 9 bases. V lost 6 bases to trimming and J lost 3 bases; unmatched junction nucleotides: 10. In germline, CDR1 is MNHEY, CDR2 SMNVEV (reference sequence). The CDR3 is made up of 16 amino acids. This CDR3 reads CASSPIPGLATDTQYF. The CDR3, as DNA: TGTGCCAGCAGCCCCATTCCGGGACTAGCAACAGATACGCAGTATTTT.

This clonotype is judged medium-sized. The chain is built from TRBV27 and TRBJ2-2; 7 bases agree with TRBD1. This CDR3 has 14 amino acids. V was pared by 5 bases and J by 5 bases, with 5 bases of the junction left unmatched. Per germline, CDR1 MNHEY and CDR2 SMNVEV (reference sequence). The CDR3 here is CASSITQGTGELFF. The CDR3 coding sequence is TGTGCCAGCAGTATCACACAGGGGACCGGGGAGCTGTTTTTT.

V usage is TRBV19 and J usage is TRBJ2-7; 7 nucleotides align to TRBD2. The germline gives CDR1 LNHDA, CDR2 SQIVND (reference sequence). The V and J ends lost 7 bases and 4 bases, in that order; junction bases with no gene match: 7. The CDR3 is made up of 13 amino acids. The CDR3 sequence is CASNRGGDYEQYF. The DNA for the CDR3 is TGTGCCAGTAACCGCGGGGGAGATTACGAGCAGTACTTC.

CDR3 in DNA: TGTGCCAGCAGTGAAAGGACAGGGGGCTCCTACAATGAGCAGTTCTTC. This sequence encodes CASSERTGGSYNEQFF. The J gene is TRBJ2-1, the V gene TRBV2, with TRBD1 identical over 10 bases. The CDR3 is 16 residues long. Trimming took 2 bases from V and 0 from J; bases not matched to a gene: 1. Germline V CDR1 and CDR2: SNHLY, FYNNEI.

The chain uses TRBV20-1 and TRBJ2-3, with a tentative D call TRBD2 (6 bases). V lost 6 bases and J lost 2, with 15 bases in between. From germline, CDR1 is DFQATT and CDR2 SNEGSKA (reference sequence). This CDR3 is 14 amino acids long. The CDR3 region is CSATGTVITDTQYF. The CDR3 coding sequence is TGCAGTGCGACCGGGACTGTAATCACAGATACGCAGTATTTT.

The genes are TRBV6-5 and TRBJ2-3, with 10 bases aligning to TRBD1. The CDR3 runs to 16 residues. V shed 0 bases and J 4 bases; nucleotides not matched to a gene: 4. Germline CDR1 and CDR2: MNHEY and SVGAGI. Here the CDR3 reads CASSYSGTGVSDTQYF. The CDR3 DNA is TGTGCCAGCAGTTACTCCGGGACAGGGGTCTCAGATACGCAGTATTTT.

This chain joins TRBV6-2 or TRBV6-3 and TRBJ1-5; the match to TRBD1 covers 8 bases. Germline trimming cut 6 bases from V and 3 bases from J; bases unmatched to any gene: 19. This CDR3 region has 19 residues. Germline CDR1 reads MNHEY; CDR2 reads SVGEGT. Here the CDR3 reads CASSRVGTGFPFDNQPQHF. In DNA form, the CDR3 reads TGTGCCAGCAGCCGCGTGGGGACAGGCTTCCCTTTCGACAATCAGCCCCAGCATTTT.

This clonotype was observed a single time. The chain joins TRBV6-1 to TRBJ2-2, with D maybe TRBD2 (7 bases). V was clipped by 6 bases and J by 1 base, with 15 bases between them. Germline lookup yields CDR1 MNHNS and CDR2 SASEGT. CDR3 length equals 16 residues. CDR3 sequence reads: CASRPRGAKNTGELFF. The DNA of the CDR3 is TGTGCCAGCAGACCCCGGGGGGCCAAGAACACCGGGGAGCTGTTTTTT.

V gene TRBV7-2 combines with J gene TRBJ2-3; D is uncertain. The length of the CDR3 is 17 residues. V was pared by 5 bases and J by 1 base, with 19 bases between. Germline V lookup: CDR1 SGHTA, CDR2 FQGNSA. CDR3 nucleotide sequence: TGTGCCAGCAGCGTTGTTACTATTGGTTACCGCACAGATACGCAGTATTTT. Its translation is CASSVVTIGYRTDTQYF.

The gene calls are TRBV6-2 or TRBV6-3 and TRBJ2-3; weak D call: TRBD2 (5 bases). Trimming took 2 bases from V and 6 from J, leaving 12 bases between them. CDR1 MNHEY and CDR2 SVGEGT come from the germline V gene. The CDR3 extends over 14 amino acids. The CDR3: CASSYPGLQDTQYF. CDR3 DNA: TGTGCCAGCAGTTACCCCGGACTGCAGGATACGCAGTATTTT.

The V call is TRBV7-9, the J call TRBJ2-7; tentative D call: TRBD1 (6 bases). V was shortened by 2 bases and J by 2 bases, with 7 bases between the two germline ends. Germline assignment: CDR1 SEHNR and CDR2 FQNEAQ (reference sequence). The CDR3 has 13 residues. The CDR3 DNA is TGTGCCAGCAGCTTACAGGGGCCCTACGAGCAGTACTTC. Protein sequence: CASSLQGPYEQYF.

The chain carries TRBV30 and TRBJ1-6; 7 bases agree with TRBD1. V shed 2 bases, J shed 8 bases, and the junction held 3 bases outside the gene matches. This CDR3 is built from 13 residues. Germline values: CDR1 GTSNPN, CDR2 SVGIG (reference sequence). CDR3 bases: TGTGCCTGGAGTACCACAGGGGATTCACCCCTCCACTTT. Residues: CAWSTTGDSPLHF.

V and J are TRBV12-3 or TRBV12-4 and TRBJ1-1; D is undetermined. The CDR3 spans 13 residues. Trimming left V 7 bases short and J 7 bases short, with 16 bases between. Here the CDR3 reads CASKKDPSVEAFF. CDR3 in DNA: TGTGCCAGCAAAAAGGATCCTTCGGTTGAAGCTTTCTTT.

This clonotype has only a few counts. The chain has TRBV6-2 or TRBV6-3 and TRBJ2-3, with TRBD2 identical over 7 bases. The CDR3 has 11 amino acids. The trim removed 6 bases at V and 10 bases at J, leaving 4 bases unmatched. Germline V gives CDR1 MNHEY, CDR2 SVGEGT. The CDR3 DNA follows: TGTGCCAGCAGCCGCGGGGGTTCGCAGTATTTT. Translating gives CASSRGGSQYF.

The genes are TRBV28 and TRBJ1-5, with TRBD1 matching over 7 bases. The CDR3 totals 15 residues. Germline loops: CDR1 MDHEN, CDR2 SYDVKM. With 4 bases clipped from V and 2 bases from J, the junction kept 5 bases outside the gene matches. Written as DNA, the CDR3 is TGTGCCAGCAGTTCACAGGGGTTTGGCAATCAGCCCCAGCATTTT. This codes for CASSSQGFGNQPQHF.

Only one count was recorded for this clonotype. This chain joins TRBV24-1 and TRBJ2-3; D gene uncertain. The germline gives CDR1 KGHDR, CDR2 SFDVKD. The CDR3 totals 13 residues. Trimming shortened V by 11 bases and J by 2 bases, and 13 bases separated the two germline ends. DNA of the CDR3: TGTGCCAGTTCACCCACTCCCACAGATACGCAGTATTTT. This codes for CASSPTPTDTQYF.

In DNA form, the CDR3 reads TGCGCCAGCAGCTACGGTGGACTAGCGGGATTGGTCACCGGGGAGCTGTTTTTT. It codes for CASSYGGLAGLVTGELFF. V usage is TRBV5-1 and J usage is TRBJ2-2, with 12 bases lining up with TRBD2. Germline V gene lookup returns CDR1 SGHRS and CDR2 YFSETQ. Germline trimming cut 3 bases from V and 4 bases from J; bases unmatched to any gene: 10. CDR3 size: 18 residues.

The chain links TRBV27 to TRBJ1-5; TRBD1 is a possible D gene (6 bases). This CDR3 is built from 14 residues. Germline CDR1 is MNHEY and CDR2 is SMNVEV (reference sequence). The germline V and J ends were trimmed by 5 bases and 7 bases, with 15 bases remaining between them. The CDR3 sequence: CASSNTGTIQPQHF. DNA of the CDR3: TGTGCCAGCAGTAATACCGGGACAATCCAGCCCCAGCATTTT.

This chain's CDR3 is CASSEGFRSGEQYF. In DNA form, the CDR3 reads TGCGCCAGCAGTGAGGGGTTCCGGTCGGGCGAGCAGTACTTC. J is TRBJ2-7 and V is TRBV10-1; D gene ambiguous. This CDR3 spans 14 amino acids. The germline V gene encodes CDR1 WNHNN and CDR2 SYGVQD (reference sequence). Deletions cut 2 bases from V and 6 bases from J, with 14 bases between.

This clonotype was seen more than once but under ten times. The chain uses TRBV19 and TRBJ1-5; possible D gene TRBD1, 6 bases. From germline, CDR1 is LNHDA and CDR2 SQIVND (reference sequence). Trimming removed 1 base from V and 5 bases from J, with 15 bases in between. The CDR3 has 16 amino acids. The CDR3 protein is CASSIGGGQGHQPQHF. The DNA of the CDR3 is TGTGCCAGTAGTATAGGGGGGGGGCAGGGCCATCAGCCCCAGCATTTT.

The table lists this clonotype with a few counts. The CDR3 coding sequence is TGTGCCAGTAGACCAGACATGGCTCACACTGAAGCTTTCTTT. Amino acid sequence: CASRPDMAHTEAFF. V gene TRBV19 combines with J gene TRBJ1-1; D remains ambiguous. CDR1 LNHDA and CDR2 SQIVND come from the germline V gene (reference sequence). This CDR3 has 14 residues. Trimming cost V 6 bases and J 3 bases, with 14 bases left between them.

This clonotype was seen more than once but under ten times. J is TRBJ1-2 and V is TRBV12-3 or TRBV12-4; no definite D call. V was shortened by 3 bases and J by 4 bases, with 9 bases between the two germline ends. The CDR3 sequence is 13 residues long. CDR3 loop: CASSLALLYGYTF. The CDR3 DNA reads TGTGCCAGCAGTTTGGCACTCCTCTATGGCTACACCTTC.

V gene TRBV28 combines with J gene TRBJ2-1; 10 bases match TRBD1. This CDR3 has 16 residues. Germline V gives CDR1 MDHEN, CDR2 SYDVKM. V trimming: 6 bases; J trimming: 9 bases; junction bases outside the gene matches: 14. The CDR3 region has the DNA TGTGCCAGCAGGACCATAGGGACAGGGGCAGTGGCTGAGCAGTTCTTC. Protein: CASRTIGTGAVAEQFF.